The clone carrying this T cell receptor beta chain has only a few counts. Its specificity is not known. Trimming shortened V by 2 bases and J by 10 bases, and 14 bases separated the two germline ends. Germline values: CDR1 MNHNY, CDR2 SVGAGI (reference sequence). This CDR3 contains 13 residues. This record comes from a study of cytomegalovirus exposure and HLA in healthy donors. The study's findings and limits: Overall, approximately 150 TCR beta chains were annotated as cytomegalovirus-associated.

The PCR contained 60 Vbeta and 13 Jbeta primers. The table came from immunoSEQ multiplex PCR; TCRdb's copy has only in-frame clones and leaves some out. Of approximately 130,000 clones in the sample, 75% to 85% are singletons; the top ten hold roughly 4.2%. The V gene is TRBV6-6, the J gene TRBJ1-2, with a weak D call TRBD1 (6 bases). The receptor's source is a woman aged 40-49 years in good health and CMV-seronegative. Sequenced material: PBMCs. CDR3 region: CASSYTGMGDYTF. In DNA, the CDR3 is TGTGCCAGCAGTTACACAGGGATGGGAGACTACACCTTC.